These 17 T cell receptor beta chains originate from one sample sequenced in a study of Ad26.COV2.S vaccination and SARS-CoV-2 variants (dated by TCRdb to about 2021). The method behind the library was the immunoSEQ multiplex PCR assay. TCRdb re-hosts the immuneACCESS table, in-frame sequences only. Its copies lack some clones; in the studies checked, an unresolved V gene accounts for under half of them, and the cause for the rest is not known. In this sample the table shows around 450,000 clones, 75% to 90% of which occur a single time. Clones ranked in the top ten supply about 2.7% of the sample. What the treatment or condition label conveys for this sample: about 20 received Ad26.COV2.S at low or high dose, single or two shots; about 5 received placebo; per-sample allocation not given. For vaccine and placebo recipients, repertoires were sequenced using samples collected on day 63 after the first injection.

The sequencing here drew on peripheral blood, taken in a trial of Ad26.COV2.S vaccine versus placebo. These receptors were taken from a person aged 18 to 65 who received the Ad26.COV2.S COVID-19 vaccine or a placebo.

For the CDR3, the DNA is TGTGCCAGCAGTGAGGGGGGAAGGGCCTACGAGCAGTACTTC. This codes for CASSEGGRAYEQYF. The chain links TRBV6-1 to TRBJ2-7, with a tentative D call TRBD2 (6 bases). The V gene's germline CDR1 is MNHNS and CDR2 SASEGT. The germline V and J ends were trimmed by 3 bases and 2 bases, with 11 bases remaining between them. CDR3 length: 14 amino acids.

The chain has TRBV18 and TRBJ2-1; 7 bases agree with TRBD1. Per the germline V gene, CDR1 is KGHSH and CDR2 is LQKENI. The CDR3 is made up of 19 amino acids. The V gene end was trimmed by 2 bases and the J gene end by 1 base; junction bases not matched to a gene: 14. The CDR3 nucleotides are TGTGCCAGCTCACCATTCCTCGGGACAGAGACCTTTTCCTACAATGAGCAGTTCTTC. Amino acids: CASSPFLGTETFSYNEQFF. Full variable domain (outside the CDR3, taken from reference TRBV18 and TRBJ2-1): NAGVMQNPRHLVRRRGQEARLRCSPMKGHSHVYWYRQLPEEGLKFMVYLQKENIIDESGMPKERFSAEFPKEGPSILRIQQVVRGDSAAYFCASSPFLGTETFSYNEQFFGPGTRLTVL.

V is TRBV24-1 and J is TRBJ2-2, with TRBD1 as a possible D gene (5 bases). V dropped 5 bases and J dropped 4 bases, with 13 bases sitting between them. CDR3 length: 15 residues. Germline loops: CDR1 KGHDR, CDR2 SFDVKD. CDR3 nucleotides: TGTGCCACCAGTGGAAGGGGCGCGGCCACCGGGGAGCTGTTTTTT. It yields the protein CATSGRGAATGELFF.

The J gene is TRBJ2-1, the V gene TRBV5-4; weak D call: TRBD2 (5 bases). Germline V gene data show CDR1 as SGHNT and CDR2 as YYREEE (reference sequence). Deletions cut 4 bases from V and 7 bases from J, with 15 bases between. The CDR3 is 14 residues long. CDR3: CASSLQASRNEQFF. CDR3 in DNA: TGTGCCAGCAGCCTGCAGGCTAGCAGGAATGAGCAGTTCTTC.

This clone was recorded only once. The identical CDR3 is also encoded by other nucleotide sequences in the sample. Here the CDR3 reads CSVRRGANEKLFF. The CDR3, as DNA: TGCAGCGTTCGCAGGGGAGCAAATGAAAAACTGTTTTTT. The chain carries TRBV29-1 and TRBJ1-4; a possible D gene is TRBD1 (6 bases). Germline values: CDR1 SQVTM, CDR2 ANQGSEA. The V end lost 5 bases, the J end lost 5 bases, and 12 bases lay between the germline ends. This CDR3 comprises 13 residues.

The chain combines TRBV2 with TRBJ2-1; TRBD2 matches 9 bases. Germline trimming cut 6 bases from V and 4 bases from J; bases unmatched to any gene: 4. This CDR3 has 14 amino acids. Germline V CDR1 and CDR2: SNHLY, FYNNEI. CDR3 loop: CASSSSGNYNEQFF. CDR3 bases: TGTGCCAGCAGCTCTAGCGGGAATTACAATGAGCAGTTCTTC.

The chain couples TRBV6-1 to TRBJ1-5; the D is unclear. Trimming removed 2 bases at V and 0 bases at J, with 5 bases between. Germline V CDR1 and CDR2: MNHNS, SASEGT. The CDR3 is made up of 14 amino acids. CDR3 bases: TGTGCCAGCAGTGAATTCTATAGCAATCAGCCCCAGCATTTT. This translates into CASSEFYSNQPQHF.

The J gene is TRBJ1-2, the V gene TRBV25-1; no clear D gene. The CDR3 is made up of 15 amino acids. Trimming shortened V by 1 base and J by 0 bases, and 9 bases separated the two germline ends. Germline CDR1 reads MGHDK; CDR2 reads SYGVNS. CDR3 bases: TGTGCCAGCAGTGAATTGGGAGTCGCTAACTATGGCTACACCTTC. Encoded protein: CASSELGVANYGYTF.

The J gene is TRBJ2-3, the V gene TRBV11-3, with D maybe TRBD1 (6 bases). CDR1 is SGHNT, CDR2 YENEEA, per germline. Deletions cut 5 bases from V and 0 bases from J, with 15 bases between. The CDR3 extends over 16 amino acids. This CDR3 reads CASSRRTVSSTDTQYF. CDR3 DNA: TGTGCCAGCAGCCGGCGGACAGTCTCTAGCACAGATACGCAGTATTTT.

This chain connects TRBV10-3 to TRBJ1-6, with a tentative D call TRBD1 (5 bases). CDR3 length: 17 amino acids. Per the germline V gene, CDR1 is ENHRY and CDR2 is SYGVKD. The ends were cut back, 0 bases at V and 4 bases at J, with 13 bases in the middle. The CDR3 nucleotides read TGTGCCATCAGTGAGTCAAGAGGGGCAACTTATAATTCACCCCTCCACTTT. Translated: CAISESRGATYNSPLHF.

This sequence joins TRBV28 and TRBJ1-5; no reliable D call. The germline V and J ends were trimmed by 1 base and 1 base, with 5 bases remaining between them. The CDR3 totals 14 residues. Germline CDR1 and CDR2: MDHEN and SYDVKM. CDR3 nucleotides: TGTGCCAGCAGTTTATACGGAAGCAATCAGCCCCAGCATTTT. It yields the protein CASSLYGSNQPQHF.

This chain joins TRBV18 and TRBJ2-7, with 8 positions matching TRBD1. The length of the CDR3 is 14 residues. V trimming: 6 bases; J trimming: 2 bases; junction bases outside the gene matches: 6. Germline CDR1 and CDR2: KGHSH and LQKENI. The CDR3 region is CASSSGTGAYEQYF. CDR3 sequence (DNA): TGTGCCAGCTCCTCGGGGACAGGAGCCTACGAGCAGTACTTC.

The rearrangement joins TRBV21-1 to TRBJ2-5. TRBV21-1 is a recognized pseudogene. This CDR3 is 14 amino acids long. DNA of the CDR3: TGTGCCAGCAGCAAAACCTCGGCCCAAGAGACCCAGTACTTC. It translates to CASSKTSAQETQYF.

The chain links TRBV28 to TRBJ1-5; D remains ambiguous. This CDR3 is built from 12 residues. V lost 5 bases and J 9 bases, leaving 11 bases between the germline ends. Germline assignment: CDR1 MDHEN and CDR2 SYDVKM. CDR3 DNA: TGTGCCAGCAGTGGGAAAGATCGGCCCCAGCATTTT. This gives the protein CASSGKDRPQHF.

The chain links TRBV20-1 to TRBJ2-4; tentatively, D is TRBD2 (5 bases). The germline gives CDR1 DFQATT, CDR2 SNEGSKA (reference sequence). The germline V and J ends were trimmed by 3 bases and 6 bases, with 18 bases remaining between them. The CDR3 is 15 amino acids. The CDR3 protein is CSASPPLPEGNIQYF. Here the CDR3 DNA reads TGCAGTGCTAGTCCACCCCTCCCCGAGGGAAACATTCAGTACTTC.

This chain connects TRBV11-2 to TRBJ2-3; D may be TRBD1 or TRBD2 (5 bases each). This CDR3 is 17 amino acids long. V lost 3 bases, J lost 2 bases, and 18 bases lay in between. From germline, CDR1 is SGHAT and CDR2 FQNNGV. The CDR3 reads CASSFPTGTSNTDTQYF. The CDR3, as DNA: TGTGCCAGCAGCTTCCCGACCGGGACCTCGAACACAGATACGCAGTATTTT.

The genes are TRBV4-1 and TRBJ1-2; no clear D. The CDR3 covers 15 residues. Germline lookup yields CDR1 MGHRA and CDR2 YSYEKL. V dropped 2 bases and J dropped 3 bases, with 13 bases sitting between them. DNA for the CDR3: TGCGCCAGCAGCCAAATCCGGGCGGCTGACTATGGCTACACCTTC. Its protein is CASSQIRAADYGYTF.